This T cell receptor (beta chain) was profiled in a study of blood T cell repertoires in COVID-19 (TCRdb year 2020). Background for the entire study: Samples from collaborators originated in the United States, Italy and Spain and spanned both the acute and convalescent phases of COVID-19. The prospective study material was composed of cDNA or gDNA derived from T cells, B-cell-depleted T cells, or PBMCs. Deeply sampled blood TCRbeta repertoires from subjects exposed to, actively infected with, or recovered from COVID-19 were included in the dataset. The repertoires were released in a freely available public database meant as a resource for research on the immune response to SARS-CoV-2. Samples were obtained from the ongoing ImmuneRACE study (first 160 participants) and from 1,200 or so subjects provided by 6 global collaborators. Sample metadata almost always included a de-identified subject ID, COVID-19 status, age in years and sex. HLA class I and class II types, where available, came from metadata supplied by the sample provider rather than from assay-based typing. Overall study results and their limits: How much clinical and demographic metadata was included differed by source and by participant, and the metadata was provided uncurated.

CDR1 and CDR2 were assigned from the germline V gene (reference sequence) as MNHEY and SMNVEV. V is shortened by 5 bases, J by 3 bases, and the region joining them spans 14 bases. The cysteine opens and the phenylalanine closes a CDR3 of 15 amino acids. Just the 45-base CDR3 DNA is kept, in frame starting at base 1. The immunoSEQ Assay, a bias-controlled multiplex PCR, was used to amplify TCRbeta CDR3 regions from genomic DNA. For the original study's pipeline: The number of nucleated cells in each sample was estimated by amplification of reference gene primers within the assay. To quantify the absolute abundance of each unique TCRbeta CDR3 rearrangement, sequence reads were collapsed and filtered. For each sample, productive Simpson clonality was calculated as the square root of Simpson's diversity index across productive rearrangements. Drawn from immuneACCESS, this table holds only the in-frame rearrangements with V and J called that TCRdb kept. Clones are partly lost; checked studies trace under half to an unresolved V gene and leave the rest unexplained. V and J calls and clone size come straight from that table; D and trimming were deduced from the DNA. For this sample the table gives around 280,000 clones, of which about 88% were detected only once. About 11% of the sample is held by the ten biggest clonotypes.

In Seattle, one collaborating source enrolled patients while the infection was active and tracked those patients longitudinally over the course of disease. The collaborating institutions used their own protocols to collect whole blood in K2EDTA tubes. Collaborator samples were shipped for TCRbeta analysis as frozen whole blood, isolated PBMCs, or DNA extracted from either sample type. This clone has just a few counts. Its antigen specificity is not known. Base-call qualities are not available, and no considerably larger clone is one nucleotide away. The sample taken for sequencing was peripheral blood. The sequence was collected from a woman younger than 45 with COVID-19, enrolled during active disease. This sequence uses TRBV27 and TRBJ2-1; the D gene is perhaps TRBD1, from 6 matching bases. CDR3 protein: CASSPTGTNYNEQFF. The DNA is as follows: TGTGCCAGCAGTCCTACCGGGACAAACTACAATGAGCAGTTCTTC.